This T cell receptor (beta chain) was captured in a study of PD-L1 blockade in urothelial cancer. As for the study in general: The patients first took atezolizumab around 2014, receiving 1,200 mg intravenously every 3 weeks. The researchers analyzed blood 3 weeks (second dose) and 6 weeks after treatment start. Reported median T cell count for blood samples was around 140,000.

Trimming removed 0 bases from V and 7 bases from J, with 12 bases in between. This CDR3 is 15 amino acids long. The germline CDR1 and CDR2 sequences are MNHNY and SVGAGI (reference sequence). Time point defined: peripheral blood 6 weeks after treatment start. TCRdb's table, derived via immunoSEQ multiplex PCR, lists solely in-frame clones and lacks some. Among 45,000 to 55,000 clones listed, around 88% were seen once. In this sample, this clone turned up once. This sequence originates from a man aged 60-69 years with urothelial cancer. Specimen: PBMCs, collected around atezolizumab (anti-PD-L1) treatment. V and J are TRBV6-6 and TRBJ1-4; D is possibly TRBD1 (5 bases). CDR3: CASSYSRWGSEKLFF. CDR3 nucleotides: TGTGCCAGCAGTTACTCGAGGTGGGGCAGTGAAAAACTGTTTTTT.